The entry that follows covers one T cell receptor (beta chain) sequence. This clonotype is classified as medium-sized (0.01 to 0.1%). What antigen it recognizes has not been identified. Base quality data are lacking; no much larger clone is found one base away. Instrument on record: Illumina MiSeq. TRB rearrangements were amplified by multiplex PCR with BIOMED2 TRB-A/B primer pools. Illumina-compatible adapters and 7-nucleotide sample barcodes were added to the amplicons in two consecutive PCRs. Phusion HS II polymerase was used for all library PCRs. Amplicons were gel-purified with the NucleoSpin Gel and PCR Clean-up kit, quantified on Qubit, and pooled at about 4 nM. Amplicon pool quality was checked on an Agilent 2100 Bioanalyzer before Illumina next-generation sequencing. Under the source paper's analysis protocol: Annotation of TRB rearrangements was performed with MiXCR 3.0.8 using the default MiXCR reference library. Non-productive reads and sequences with fewer than 2 reads were removed, and every unique CDR3 nucleotide sequence was treated as one clone. R 3.5.1 was used to calculate clonality, diversity, richness and V-J gene usage. TCR clustering by CDR3 similarity used GLIPH2, with generation probabilities calculated by OLGA. GLIPH2 clusters were kept only when the clusters contained at least four unique TCR clonotypes present in at least three individuals. TCRdb reran the public reads through fastp at Q25 and MiXCR, keeping productive beta chains. CDR3 protein duplicates are merged, each entry listing the most common genes and DNA. The V and J calls follow TCRdb's processing rather than the paper's. A total of several thousand distinct CDR3 sequences appear in this sample, about 25% of them only once. 5.4% of the sample is in the top ten clones.

The germline ends are 15 bases apart after V is trimmed by 6 bases and J by 0 bases. The CDR3 contains 16 residues, cysteine and phenylalanine counted. Of the read, only the CDR3 DNA is kept; its 48 bases are in frame from base 1. The data stem from a study of T and B cells in COVID-19 patients (dated by TCRdb to about 2020). Describing the broader study: In this study, adaptive immunity was profiled in COVID-19 patients who either had active infection or had recovered, using TRB and IGH repertoire sequencing of peripheral blood. A recovered cohort included over 15 patients who provided roughly 22 samples, and most of these patients had mild to moderate COVID-19 treated on an outpatient basis. A median age of around 33 years was recorded in the recovered cohort versus about 70 years in the active-infection cohort. In the active-infection cohort, about 65% of the 20 patients were critically ill and required mechanical ventilation or ECMO. In the active-infection cohort, about 90% of the roughly 20 patients had comorbidities linked to unfavorable COVID-19 outcome. The repository of TCR and BCR sequences included 60 to 75 time points from more than 30 patients, and more than 7.5 million TCR sequences were analysed. Two patients belonged to both the recovered and active cohorts because samples were available from active disease and after recovery. An age-matched reference group of 30 to 40 healthy donors negative for COVID-19 antibodies served as the comparison for repertoire analyses. Up to roughly 10 follow-up blood samples were collected per patient, with some samples spanning different disease stages in the same individual.

Results the study describes overall, beyond this receptor: The recovered cohort had about 2,300 exclusive TCR clusters, including 25 to 35 low-pGen clusters. TRBV/TRBJ gene usage was reported as strongly skewed in patients with COVID-19. Blood samples from mildly ill patients during symptoms and early samples from severe cases were scarce. The reported TCR clusters were said to need prospective validation before any clinical use. During active COVID-19 the TRB repertoires were highly clonal, but at recovery diversity and richness rose above the levels seen in healthy donors. Specific T cell subsets (CD4+/Treg/CD8+) and sorted SARS-CoV-2-responsive or tetramer+ T cells had not yet been sequenced, and these experiments were ongoing. The cohort was judged too small for assessing how HLA contributes to COVID-19 susceptibility or severity.

Genomic DNA extracted from blood was used in amounts of roughly 250-550 ng for amplification of TRB repertoires. Source material: blood. This TCR was sampled from a human donor with active COVID-19. Rearrangement joined TRBV12-3 or TRBV12-4 to TRBJ1-3; the D gene is not confidently resolved. The nucleotides read TGTGCCAGCAGGCCGATAGTGCCCTACTCTGGAAACACCATATATTTT. Its protein is CASRPIVPYSGNTIYF.